The present T cell receptor (beta chain) was sequenced within a study of OX40 agonist ivuxolimab in advanced cancers. Looking at the study overall: Three individuals attained partial responses, comprising one hepatocellular carcinoma case and two cutaneous melanoma cases.

With respect to this clone: Its antigen is not known.

The assay was immunoSEQ multiplex PCR, and TCRdb's table has in-frame clones only and misses some. The sample lists 73,000 or so clones; roughly 90% were seen once. General study findings and limits: The study found among the lowest clonal expansion in partial responders at 0.1-3.0 mg/kg.

V lost 5 bases to trimming and J lost 0 bases, with 13 bases between them. In germline, CDR1 is SEHNR, CDR2 FQNEAQ (reference sequence). The CDR3 covers 15 residues. The input for sequencing was CD4+ or CD8+ T cells sorted from blood, taken in a trial of the OX40 agonist ivuxolimab. The chain couples TRBV7-9 to TRBJ1-1, with a possible D match to TRBD1 (6 bases). The receptor was derived from an adult with an advanced solid tumor such as melanoma, head and neck, liver or kidney cancer. The CDR3, as DNA: TGTGCCAGCAGCCCCCCGAGGGGGTTGAACACTGAAGCTTTCTTT. It specifies CASSPPRGLNTEAFF. Full variable domain (rest looked up from reference TRBV7-9 and TRBJ1-1): DTGVSQNPRHKITKRGQNVTFRCDPISEHNRLYWYRQTLGQGPEFLTYFQNEAQLEKSRLLSDRFSAERPKGSFSTLEIQRTEQGDSAMYLCASSPPRGLNTEAFFGQGTRLTVV.